This T cell receptor (beta chain) was captured in a study of blood T cell repertoires in COVID-19. Profiled with immunoSEQ multiplex PCR; TCRdb holds only in-frame clones, not every one. The sample records roughly 500,000 clones, approximately 90% being singletons. Germline CDR1 LGHDT, CDR2 YNNKEL (reference sequence). V was pared by 3 bases and J by 8 bases, with 4 bases of the junction left unmatched. The CDR3 sequence is 13 residues long. This clone was found once. Input material: PBMCs or T cells enriched from blood (not recorded which). The receptor was derived from a woman aged 55-75 years who had recovered from COVID-19. J is TRBJ1-2 and V is TRBV3-1 (or the pseudogene TRBV3-2); the match to TRBD1 covers 9 bases. The DNA for the CDR3 is TGTGCCAGCAGCCACCGGACAGGGGAGGGCTACACCTTC. Amino acids: CASSHRTGEGYTF.